This TCR beta chain was retrieved from a study of PD-1 blockade in classical Hodgkin lymphoma. Points from the study as a whole: Lower baseline TCR diversity was reported for newly diagnosed patients than for healthy donors. By cycle point C4D1, TCR diversity had risen significantly in CD4+ cells (but not CD8+ cells). Anyone who began nivolumab under 1 year after ASCT was excluded.

Stated time point: cycle 4 day 1 (C4D1), after more than five weeks of nivolumab. Patients all relapsed after autologous stem cell transplantation, and there was variation in brentuximab vedotin exposure. TCRdb's copy holds only in-frame clones and misses some; the assay was immunoSEQ multiplex PCR. Altogether tens of thousands of clones are present, approximately 90% being singletons, with the ten largest covering roughly 8.8%. Points on this clone: The target antigen is unknown.

Trimming took off 0 bases at V and 2 bases at J, with 9 bases between the two ends. CDR1 and CDR2 from the germline V gene are SGHRS and YFSETQ. The CDR3 runs to 14 residues. The V and J genes are TRBV5-1 and TRBJ2-7; D gene uncertain. The source was peripheral blood mononuclear cells (PBMCs), collected before the fourth cycle of nivolumab. The clonotype was recovered from a human donor with classical Hodgkin lymphoma. The CDR3 bases are TGCGCCAGCAGCTTGGAGACCTCCGCCTACGAGCAGTACTTC. It translates to CASSLETSAYEQYF. The full variable domain, its missing parts supplied by reference TRBV5-1 and TRBJ2-7, is KAGVTQTPRYLIKTRGQQVTLSCSPISGHRSVSWYQQTPGQGLQFLFEYFSETQRNKGNFPGRFSGRQFSNSRSEMNVSTLELGDSALYLCASSLETSAYEQYFGPGTRLTVT.